The rows below give T cell receptor beta chains drawn from one sample of a study of blood T cell repertoires in COVID-19. Sequenced by immunoSEQ multiplex PCR; TCRdb stores in-frame clones only, minus some. The table records roughly 91,000 clones, 60% to 85% of them present only once. Sequenced: peripheral blood. Receptors originate from a man in his 70s with acute or convalescent COVID-19. The CDR3 runs from the conserved cysteine through the conserved F or W. Fields, in order: D gene, V gene, clone size, J gene, CDR3 protein, CDR3 DNA. D genes are given only for firm matches. Some rows have no size entry. The others give once, few or many, or a class for an expanded clone.

TRBD1	TRBV7-9	few	TRBJ1-4	CASSYPGQGKEKLFF	TGTGCCAGCAGCTATCCGGGACAGGGAAAGGAAAAACTGTTTTTT
TRBD2	TRBV27	-	TRBJ2-3	CASSSLAGYTDTQYF	TGTGCCAGCAGTTCCCTAGCGGGGTACACAGATACGCAGTATTTT
TRBD1	TRBV19	once	TRBJ1-5	CASSRGQANSNQPQHF	TGTGCCAGTAGTAGGGGACAGGCGAATAGCAATCAGCCCCAGCATTTT
-	TRBV12-3/TRBV12-4	-	TRBJ1-2	CASSLTQSYGYTF	TGTGCCAGCAGTTTAACGCAGTCCTATGGCTACACCTTC
-	TRBV6-5	-	TRBJ2-5	CASSYSIRETQYF	TGTGCCAGCAGTTACTCGATTCGGGAGACCCAGTACTTC
TRBD1	TRBV19	-	TRBJ1-1	CASSIQGAIAEAFF	TGTGCCAGTAGTATCCAGGGGGCGATCGCTGAAGCTTTCTTT
-	TRBV6-1	few	TRBJ1-4	CASSDRAWSEKLFF	TGTGCCAGCAGTGACAGGGCATGGAGTGAAAAACTGTTTTTT
-	TRBV2	-	TRBJ1-5	CASGAGQRQPQHF	TGTGCCAGCGGGGCAGGGCAGAGGCAGCCCCAGCATTTT
-	TRBV6-1	-	TRBJ2-4	CASSGQATTFKNIQYF	TGTGCCAGCAGTGGACAGGCCACCACTTTCAAAAACATTCAGTACTTC
TRBD1	TRBV6-5	-	TRBJ1-2	CASSYSWTGVFYGYTF	TGTGCCAGCAGTTACTCGTGGACAGGGGTCTTCTATGGCTACACCTTC
TRBD1	TRBV11-3	-	TRBJ1-4	CASSSGQTGSEEKLFF	TGTGCCAGCAGCTCCGGTCAGACAGGGTCGGAGGAAAAACTGTTTTTT
-	TRBV11-2	-	TRBJ1-2	CASTDHRGGDGYTF	TGTGCCAGCACCGACCACCGGGGAGGAGATGGCTACACCTTC
TRBD2	TRBV6-2/TRBV6-3	-	TRBJ2-5	CASSSSVVGLAGGKTQYF	TGTGCCAGCAGTTCAAGTGTGGTGGGGCTAGCGGGAGGGAAGACCCAGTACTTC
TRBD1	TRBV23-1	-	TRBJ2-7	CASTPGTVGHEQYF	TGCGCCAGCACCCCCGGGACAGTCGGCCACGAGCAGTACTTC
-	TRBV2	-	TRBJ1-1	CASISSPGNTEAFF	TGTGCCAGCATCTCGTCCCCCGGGAACACTGAAGCTTTCTTT
TRBD1	TRBV28	-	TRBJ2-2	CASGDPGQGNTGELFF	TGTGCCAGCGGGGACCCGGGACAGGGGAACACCGGGGAGCTGTTTTTT
TRBD1	TRBV9	-	TRBJ2-5	CASSVDRDQETQYF	TGTGCCAGCAGCGTTGACAGGGACCAAGAGACCCAGTACTTC
TRBD1	TRBV23-1	few	TRBJ2-7	CASSHRDRGYEQYF	TGCGCCAGCAGCCACCGGGACAGGGGTTACGAGCAGTACTTC
-	TRBV7-3	many	TRBJ1-3	CASSLGGGNTIYF	TGTGCCAGCAGCTTGGGGGGAGGAAACACCATATATTTT
-	TRBV19	-	TRBJ1-5	CATLGKRSNQPQHF	TGTGCCACACTAGGGAAGAGGAGCAATCAGCCCCAGCATTTT
-	TRBV28	few	TRBJ2-2	CASSLGRVNTGELFF	TGTGCCAGCAGTTTGGGCAGGGTTAACACCGGGGAGCTGTTTTTT
-	TRBV10-1	-	TRBJ2-7	CASSESGTSYEQYF	TGCGCCAGCAGTGAGTCGGGCACCTCCTACGAGCAGTACTTC
TRBD2	TRBV4-2	-	TRBJ2-1	CASSQDLAGGRNEQFF	TGTGCCAGCAGCCAAGATCTAGCGGGAGGGAGGAATGAGCAGTTCTTC
-	TRBV5-4	-	TRBJ1-4	CASSRGGDNEKLFF	TGTGCCAGCAGCCGGGGGGGAGATAATGAAAAACTGTTTTTT
-	TRBV4-1	-	TRBJ2-1	CASSQDLSVGGEQFF	TGCGCCAGCAGCCAAGATCTTTCCGTGGGGGGTGAGCAGTTCTTC
TRBD1	TRBV5-1	-	TRBJ1-6	CASSLGTDGYNSPLHF	TGCGCCAGCAGCTTAGGGACAGACGGATACAATTCACCCCTCCACTTT
-	TRBV7-6	few	TRBJ2-2	CASSLAGRWDTGELFF	TGTGCCAGCAGCTTAGCGGGGAGGTGGGACACCGGGGAGCTGTTTTTT
TRBD2	TRBV7-9	few	TRBJ2-1	CASSTGGRGLSYNEQFF	TGTGCCAGCAGCACGGGGGGACGGGGATTGTCCTACAATGAGCAGTTCTTC
TRBD1	TRBV5-1	-	TRBJ2-2	CASSFQGVGTGELFF	TGCGCCAGCAGCTTCCAGGGGGTAGGGACCGGGGAGCTGTTTTTT
TRBD2	TRBV12-3/TRBV12-4	-	TRBJ2-7	CASSRTRLEQYF	TGTGCCAGCAGTAGGACTAGGCTCGAGCAGTACTTC
-	TRBV5-1	-	TRBJ1-1	CASSLRGLVSINTEAFF	TGCGCCAGCAGCCTTAGGGGGTTGGTAAGCATAAACACTGAAGCTTTCTTT
-	TRBV6-1	-	TRBJ1-2	CASSEAALNYGYTF	TGTGCCAGCAGTGAAGCGGCCCTCAACTATGGCTACACCTTC
-	TRBV7-2	-	TRBJ1-5	CASSFGGSQPQHF	TGTGCCAGCAGCTTCGGAGGGAGTCAGCCCCAGCATTTT
-	TRBV7-8	-	TRBJ1-5	CASSSTQGSQPQHF	TGTGCCAGCAGCTCGACCCAGGGCAGTCAGCCCCAGCATTTT
-	TRBV18	-	TRBJ1-5	CASSLTGIGQPQHF	TGTGCCAGCTCCCTTACAGGGATAGGGCAGCCCCAGCATTTT
-	TRBV5-8	-	TRBJ1-3	CASSLGQFFSGNTIYF	TGTGCCAGCAGCTTGGGACAGTTCTTCTCTGGAAACACCATATATTTT
TRBD1	TRBV5-1	-	TRBJ2-1	CASSPLGTGSRNEQFF	TGCGCCAGCAGCCCATTGGGGACAGGGAGTAGGAATGAGCAGTTCTTC
TRBD1	TRBV6-5	-	TRBJ2-5	CASSHKTGARETQYF	TGTGCCAGCAGTCACAAGACAGGGGCAAGGGAGACCCAGTACTTC